A selection of T cell receptor beta chains follows, all from one sample in a study of blood T cell repertoires in COVID-19. Only in-frame clones appear in the TCRdb table, and some are missing; sequencing was by immunoSEQ multiplex PCR. This sample has 30,000 to 35,000 clones, with 75% to 85% found just once. The sequencing sample was made of peripheral blood. The receptors were gathered from a man at least 80 years old with active COVID-19. CDR3s include the opening cysteine and the closing phenylalanine or tryptophan. A D gene is named only where the DNA matches it firmly. Clone sizes are given selectively: once, few, many, or a class where the clone is expanded.

d_call j_call v_call clone_size cdr3_aa cdr3_nt
TRBD2 TRBJ2-1 TRBV19 . CASSMAAGAWEQFF TGTGCCAGTAGTATGGCAGCGGGGGCCTGGGAGCAGTTCTTC
TRBD2 TRBJ2-3 TRBV15 medium-sized CATSTRTSGDWADTQYF TGTGCCACCAGCACACGGACTAGCGGGGACTGGGCAGATACGCAGTATTTT
TRBD2 TRBJ2-7 TRBV7-2 . CASRERGSLFEQYF TGTGCCAGCCGCGAGCGGGGGAGCCTGTTCGAGCAGTACTTC
. TRBJ1-3 TRBV19 . CASSLTPGPIGNTIYF TGTGCCAGTAGCCTCACCCCTGGGCCAATTGGAAACACCATATATTTT
TRBD2 TRBJ2-1 TRBV2 . CATKRLAGGNEQFF TGTGCCACCAAACGTCTAGCGGGGGGTAATGAGCAGTTCTTC
TRBD2 TRBJ2-3 TRBV27 . CASSSEWVAGGQRFADTQYF TGTGCCAGCAGTTCCGAATGGGTAGCGGGGGGCCAAAGATTCGCAGATACGCAGTATTTT
. TRBJ2-7 TRBV7-9 . CASSFFGGSSSYEQYF TGTGCCAGCAGCTTTTTCGGGGGTTCGAGCTCCTACGAGCAGTACTTC
TRBD1 TRBJ1-2 TRBV5-4 . CASSSSEGTGDGYTF TGTGCCAGCAGCTCCTCGGAAGGCACAGGGGATGGCTACACCTTC
TRBD2 TRBJ2-1 TRBV7-2 . CASSLVGLAGYNEQFF TGTGCCAGCAGCTTAGTGGGACTAGCGGGCTACAATGAGCAGTTCTTC
. TRBJ2-7 TRBV7-2 . CASSFRDFGDEQYF TGTGCCAGCAGCTTCCGGGATTTCGGGGACGAGCAGTACTTC
TRBD1 TRBJ2-7 TRBV5-1 . CASAGGVGYEQYF TGCGCCAGCGCAGGGGGCGTAGGATACGAGCAGTACTTC
. TRBJ1-2 TRBV5-8 . CARTDGDYLDGYTF TGTGCCAGAACGGACGGGGACTATCTGGATGGCTACACCTTC
TRBD1 TRBJ2-1 TRBV29-1 . CSVYDGTGRGQFF TGCAGCGTTTACGACGGGACAGGCCGGGGGCAGTTCTTC
. TRBJ1-2 TRBV5-8 . CASSLVGGYTF TGTGCCAGCAGCTTGGTTGGCGGCTACACCTTC
. TRBJ1-6 TRBV5-6 once CASTTGLPNSPLHF TGTGCCAGCACCACGGGACTACCGAATTCACCCCTCCACTTT
. TRBJ2-2 TRBV5-4 . CASSLIGTSNTGELFF TGTGCCAGCAGCTTGATTGGGACTTCGAACACCGGGGAGCTGTTTTTT
TRBD1 TRBJ1-5 TRBV19 once CASSSPTGRNSNQPQHF TGTGCCAGTAGTTCGCCGACAGGGAGGAATAGCAATCAGCCCCAGCATTTT
TRBD1 TRBJ1-1 TRBV5-1 few CASSLARTGGLNTEAFF TGCGCCAGCAGCTTGGCCCGGACAGGGGGCTTGAACACTGAAGCTTTCTTT
TRBD2 TRBJ2-1 TRBV6-6 . CASSYLPSGGANEQFF TGTGCCAGCAGTTACCTTCCTAGCGGGGGGGCTAATGAGCAGTTCTTC
. TRBJ2-3 TRBV24-1 . CATSDPWDSGRTDTQYF TGTGCCACCAGTGATCCGTGGGACTCGGGTCGGACAGATACGCAGTATTTT
. TRBJ1-4 TRBV28 . CASRDSHNEKLFF TGTGCCAGCAGGGACAGTCATAATGAAAAACTGTTTTTT
TRBD1 TRBJ1-6 TRBV6-2/TRBV6-3 . CASSLGTGSSYNSPLHF TGTGCCAGCAGTCTCGGGACAGGGAGCTCCTATAATTCACCCCTCCACTTT
TRBD2 TRBJ2-1 TRBV27 . CASSFRLAGGYNEQFF TGTGCCAGCAGTTTTCGACTAGCGGGGGGATACAATGAGCAGTTCTTC
. TRBJ2-1 TRBV9 few CASSTFSRGYNEQFF TGTGCCAGCAGCACCTTCTCGCGGGGTTACAATGAGCAGTTCTTC
. TRBJ2-5 TRBV27 . CASSLNSQETQYF TGTGCCAGCAGTTTAAACAGCCAAGAGACCCAGTACTTC
TRBD2 TRBJ2-7 TRBV18 few CASSFGTSGAAYEQYF TGTGCCAGCTCATTCGGGACTAGCGGGGCTGCGTACGAGCAGTACTTC
TRBD1 TRBJ1-1 TRBV5-4 . CASSPGQGEFAEAFF TGTGCCAGCAGCCCGGGACAGGGGGAATTCGCTGAAGCTTTCTTT
TRBD1 TRBJ2-1 TRBV5-4 . CASSWWDRGNEQFF TGTGCCAGCAGCTGGTGGGACAGGGGGAATGAGCAGTTCTTC
TRBD1 TRBJ2-2 TRBV4-1 . CASSQEGGFTGELFF TGCGCCAGCAGCCAAGAAGGGGGCTTCACCGGGGAGCTGTTTTTT
TRBD1 TRBJ1-2 TRBV2 . CASNPDRGNYGYTF TGTGCCAGCAATCCGGACAGGGGAAACTATGGCTACACCTTC
. TRBJ1-5 TRBV3-1/TRBV3-2 . CASSQELNQPQHF TGTGCCAGCAGCCAAGAACTAAATCAGCCCCAGCATTTT
TRBD1 TRBJ2-7 TRBV7-2 . CASKGSAGGYEQYF TGTGCCAGCAAGGGATCGGCAGGGGGCTACGAGCAGTACTTC
. TRBJ2-7 TRBV11-2 . CASSLGGDRANEQYF TGTGCCAGCAGCTTAGGGGGTGACAGAGCAAACGAGCAGTACTTC
TRBD1 TRBJ2-5 TRBV7-9 . CASSNTGENVETQYF TGTGCCAGCAGCAACACAGGGGAAAACGTTGAGACCCAGTACTTC
TRBD1 TRBJ1-4 TRBV19 . CASSTLGGQANEKLFF TGTGCCAGTAGTACGTTAGGAGGACAGGCCAATGAAAAACTGTTTTTT
. TRBJ2-5 TRBV2 . CASSEAGQETQYF TGTGCCAGCAGTGAAGCCGGCCAAGAGACCCAGTACTTC
TRBD1 TRBJ2-7 TRBV2 . CASRGTGRTAYEQYF TGTGCCAGCAGGGGGACAGGACGGACTGCCTACGAGCAGTACTTC
. TRBJ2-7 TRBV6-2/TRBV6-3 . CASSLTVTEQYF TGTGCCAGCAGCCTTACAGTAACCGAGCAGTACTTC
. TRBJ1-1 TRBV19 . CASHDPGVTEAFF TGTGCCAGTCATGACCCGGGGGTTACTGAAGCTTTCTTT
TRBD1 TRBJ1-2 TRBV5-1 . CASSTSEGATHGYTF TGCGCCAGCAGCACGAGTGAGGGGGCGACCCATGGCTACACCTTC
TRBD1 TRBJ1-1 TRBV18 . CASSPGQQGVAEAFF TGTGCCAGCTCACCTGGGCAACAGGGGGTCGCTGAAGCTTTCTTT
TRBD2 TRBJ2-7 TRBV2 . CASSEGRGGRSYEQYF TGTGCCAGCAGTGAAGGACGGGGGGGTAGGTCCTACGAGCAGTACTTC
TRBD2 TRBJ2-1 TRBV7-9 . CASSFASGDEQFF TGTGCCAGCAGCTTCGCTAGCGGGGATGAGCAGTTCTTC
TRBD2 TRBJ2-7 TRBV2 few CASSEAWLADYEQYF TGTGCCAGCAGTGAAGCGTGGCTAGCGGACTACGAGCAGTACTTC
TRBD1 TRBJ2-2 TRBV7-2 . CASSLLTGTNTGELFF TGTGCCAGCAGCTTGTTGACAGGGACGAACACCGGGGAGCTGTTTTTT
. TRBJ1-1 TRBV5-4 . CASSFLLNTEAFF TGTGCCAGCAGCTTTTTATTGAACACTGAAGCTTTCTTT
. TRBJ1-5 TRBV19 . CASSIDDNYRNQPQHF TGTGCCAGTAGTATAGATGACAATTATCGCAATCAGCCCCAGCATTTT
. TRBJ1-2 TRBV12-2 . CASRPTGLCGYTF TGTGCAAGTCGCCCGACAGGTTTGTGTGGCTACACCTTC
TRBD1 TRBJ1-4 TRBV15 . CATSRVTGGPGKLFF TGTGCCACCAGCAGGGTAACAGGGGGGCCAGGAAAACTGTTTTTT
. TRBJ1-1 TRBV6-4 . CASSETQNTEAFF TGTGCCAGCAGCGAGACACAGAACACTGAAGCTTTCTTT
TRBD1 TRBJ1-5 TRBV19 few CASSHFNRGGQPQHF TGTGCCAGTAGTCACTTTAACAGGGGAGGTCAGCCCCAGCATTTT
. TRBJ2-6 TRBV5-8 . CASSLRFSGANVLTF TGTGCCAGCAGCTTGCGGTTCTCTGGGGCCAACGTCCTGACTTTC